The 4 T cell receptor beta chains presented below share a single source sample, sequenced in a study of cytomegalovirus exposure and HLA in healthy donors. Method: immunoSEQ multiplex PCR; TCRdb's copy keeps in-frame clones and lacks some. The sample lists 200,000 or so clones, 83% occurring once. Sample: PBMCs. The receptor set was obtained from a woman aged 18-30 years in good health and CMV-seronegative.

The chain joins TRBV5-5 to TRBJ2-7; tentative D call: TRBD1 (5 bases). From germline, CDR1 is SGHKS and CDR2 YYEKEE (reference sequence). V was shortened by 0 bases and J by 4 bases, with 17 bases between the two germline ends. This CDR3 region has 16 residues. The CDR3 nucleotides are TGTGCCAGCAGCTTGGGGGCCGTCAGGGTTGGGTACGAGCAGTACTTC. Translated, it gives CASSLGAVRVGYEQYF. Filled out from reference TRBV5-5 and TRBJ2-7, the complete variable domain reads DAGVTQSPTHLIKTRGQQVTLRCSPISGHKSVSWYQQVLGQGPQFIFQYYEKEERGRGNFPDRFSARQFPNYSSELNVNALLLGDSALYLCASSLGAVRVGYEQYFGPGTRLTVT.

The J gene is TRBJ2-1, the V gene TRBV9, with TRBD2 matching 11 bases. CDR1 SGDLS and CDR2 YYNGEE come from the germline V gene. The CDR3 covers 15 residues. V was pared by 0 bases and J by 4 bases, with 0 bases of the junction left unmatched. This CDR3 is CASSVASGGYNEQFF. The CDR3 region has the DNA TGTGCCAGCAGCGTAGCTAGCGGGGGGTACAATGAGCAGTTCTTC. Full variable domain (remainder filled in from reference TRBV9 and TRBJ2-1): DSGVTQTPKHLITATGQRVTLRCSPRSGDLSVYWYQQSLDQGLQFLIQYYNGEERAKGNILERFSAQQFPDLHSELNLSSLELGDSALYFCASSVASGGYNEQFFGPGTRLTVL.

This chain joins TRBV9 and TRBJ2-3; D uncertain. The V gene's germline CDR1 is SGDLS and CDR2 YYNGEE. V dropped 3 bases and J dropped 3 bases, with 5 bases sitting between them. The CDR3 length is 12 residues. The CDR3 spells CASSAGTDTQYF. DNA of the CDR3: TGTGCCAGCAGCGCTGGAACAGATACGCAGTATTTT.

V and J are TRBV2 and TRBJ1-5; the D gene is possibly TRBD1 (5 bases). V was cut by 4 bases and J by 5 bases, with 12 bases left in between. Germline V lookup: CDR1 SNHLY, CDR2 FYNNEI. The CDR3 covers 14 residues. The CDR3 is CASSGDGLYQPQHF. The DNA of the CDR3 is TGTGCCAGCAGTGGGGACGGCCTATATCAGCCCCAGCATTTT.